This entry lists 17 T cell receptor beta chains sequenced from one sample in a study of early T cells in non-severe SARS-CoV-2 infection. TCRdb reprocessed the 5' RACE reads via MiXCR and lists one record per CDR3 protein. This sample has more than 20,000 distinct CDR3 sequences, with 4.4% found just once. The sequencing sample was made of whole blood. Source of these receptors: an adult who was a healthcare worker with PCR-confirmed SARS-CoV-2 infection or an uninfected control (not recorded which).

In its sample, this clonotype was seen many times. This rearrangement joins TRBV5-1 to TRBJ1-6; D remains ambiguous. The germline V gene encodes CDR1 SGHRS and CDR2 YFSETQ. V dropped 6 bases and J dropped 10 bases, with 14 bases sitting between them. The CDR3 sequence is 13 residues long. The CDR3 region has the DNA TGCGCCAGCACCCGGACGTTAGGATCACCCCTCCACTTT. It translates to CASTRTLGSPLHF.

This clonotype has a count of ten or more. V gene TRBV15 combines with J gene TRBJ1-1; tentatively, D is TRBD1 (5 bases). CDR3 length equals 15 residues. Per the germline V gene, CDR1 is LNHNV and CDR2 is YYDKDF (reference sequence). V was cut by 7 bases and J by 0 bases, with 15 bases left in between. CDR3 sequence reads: CATILAPTVNTEAFF. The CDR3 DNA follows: TGTGCCACCATTTTGGCCCCGACAGTGAACACTGAAGCTTTCTTT.

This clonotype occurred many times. CDR3 amino acids: CASSLVGRGGNTEAFF. Here the CDR3 DNA reads TGTGCCAGCAGCTTAGTTGGGAGGGGAGGGAACACTGAAGCTTTCTTT. The V call is TRBV7-9, the J call TRBJ1-1, with D perhaps matching TRBD1 (5 bases). Germline CDR1 and CDR2: SEHNR and FQNEAQ (reference sequence). The CDR3 is 16 amino acids. The V and J ends lost 1 base and 1 base respectively, with 13 bases between them.

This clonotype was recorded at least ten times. This CDR3 reads CASSSGLAVQETQYF. CDR3 nucleotide sequence: TGTGCCAGCTCATCGGGACTAGCGGTTCAAGAGACCCAGTACTTC. This chain uses TRBV18 with TRBJ2-5; 11 bases align to TRBD2. CDR3 size: 15 residues. The J segment lost 2 bases and the V segment lost 5 bases, leaving 4 bases of the junction unmatched. Germline CDR1 is KGHSH and CDR2 is LQKENI.

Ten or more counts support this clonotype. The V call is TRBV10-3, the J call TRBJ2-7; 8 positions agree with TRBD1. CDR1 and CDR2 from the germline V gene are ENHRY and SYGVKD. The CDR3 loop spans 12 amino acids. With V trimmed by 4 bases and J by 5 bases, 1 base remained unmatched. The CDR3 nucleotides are TGTGCCATCAGTGCGGACAGGGACGAGCAGTACTTC. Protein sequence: CAISADRDEQYF.

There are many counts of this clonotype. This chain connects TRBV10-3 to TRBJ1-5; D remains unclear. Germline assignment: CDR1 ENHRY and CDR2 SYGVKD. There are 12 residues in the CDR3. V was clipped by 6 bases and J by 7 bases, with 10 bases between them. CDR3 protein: CAISPSNQPQHF. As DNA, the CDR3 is TGTGCCATCAGCCCGTCAAACCAGCCCCAGCATTTT.

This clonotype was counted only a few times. The CDR3 spells CSVEDGQGAGELFF. The CDR3 nucleotides read TGCAGCGTTGAAGACGGCCAGGGAGCCGGGGAGCTGTTTTTT. This rearrangement joins TRBV29-1 to TRBJ2-2; perhaps D is TRBD1 or TRBD2 (5 bases each). Germline CDR1 SQVTM, CDR2 ANQGSEA. Trimming shortened V by 0 bases and J by 6 bases, and 11 bases separated the two germline ends. This CDR3 region has 14 residues.

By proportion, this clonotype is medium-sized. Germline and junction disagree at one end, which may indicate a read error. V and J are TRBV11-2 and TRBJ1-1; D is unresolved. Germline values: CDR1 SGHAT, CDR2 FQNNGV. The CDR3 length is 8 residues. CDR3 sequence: CASSLRDF. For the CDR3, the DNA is TGTGCCAGCAGCCTCCGAGACTTT.

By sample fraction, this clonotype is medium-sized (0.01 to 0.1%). This CDR3 is CASRVAATNEKLFF. The CDR3 nucleotides read TGTGCCAGCAGGGTGGCAGCAACTAATGAAAAACTGTTTTTT. The J gene is TRBJ1-4, the V gene TRBV27, with no clear D. The CDR3 has 14 residues. In germline, CDR1 is MNHEY, CDR2 SMNVEV (reference sequence). The V gene lost 6 bases and the J gene lost 0 bases, with 8 bases spanning the gap.

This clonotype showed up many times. The DNA of the CDR3 is TGTGCCAGCAGTGACGGGACGGCCTATGGCTACACCTTC. Its protein product is CASSDGTAYGYTF. This rearrangement joins TRBV27 to TRBJ1-2, with D maybe TRBD1 (5 bases). The CDR3 runs to 13 residues. Looked up from germline, CDR1 is MNHEY and CDR2 is SMNVEV (reference sequence). Deletions cut 5 bases from V and 4 bases from J, with 11 bases between.

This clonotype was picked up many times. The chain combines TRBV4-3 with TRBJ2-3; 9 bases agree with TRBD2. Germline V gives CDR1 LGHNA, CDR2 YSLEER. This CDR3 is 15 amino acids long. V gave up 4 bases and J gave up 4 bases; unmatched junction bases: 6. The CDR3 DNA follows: TGCGCCAGCAGCCCGCGCGGGGGGGGCCCAGATACGCAGTATTTT. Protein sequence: CASSPRGGGPDTQYF.

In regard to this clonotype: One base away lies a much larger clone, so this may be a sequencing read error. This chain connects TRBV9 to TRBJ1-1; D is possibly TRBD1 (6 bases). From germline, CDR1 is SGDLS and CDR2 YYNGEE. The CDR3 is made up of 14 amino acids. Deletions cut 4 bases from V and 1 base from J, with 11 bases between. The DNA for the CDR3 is TGTGCCAGCAGCCTCATGGGGGCGAACACTGAAGCTTTCTTT. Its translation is CASSLMGANTEAFF. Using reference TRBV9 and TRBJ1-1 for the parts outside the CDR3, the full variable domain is DSGVTQTPKHLITATGQRVTLRCSPRSGDLSVYWYQQSLDQGLQFLIQYYNGEERAKGNILERFSAQQFPDLHSELNLSSLELGDSALYFCASSLMGANTEAFFGQGTRLTVV.

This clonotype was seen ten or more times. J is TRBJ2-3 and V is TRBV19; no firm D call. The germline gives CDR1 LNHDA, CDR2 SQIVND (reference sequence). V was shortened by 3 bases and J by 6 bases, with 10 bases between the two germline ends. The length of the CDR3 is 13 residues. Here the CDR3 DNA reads TGTGCCAGTAGTATGCCGGGCCGGGATACGCAGTATTTT. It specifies CASSMPGRDTQYF.

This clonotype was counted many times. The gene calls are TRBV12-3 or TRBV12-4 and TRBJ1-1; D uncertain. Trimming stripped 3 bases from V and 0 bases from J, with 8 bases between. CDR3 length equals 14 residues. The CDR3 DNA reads TGTGCCAGCAGTTTTAGGGCCATGAACACTGAAGCTTTCTTT. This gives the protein CASSFRAMNTEAFF.

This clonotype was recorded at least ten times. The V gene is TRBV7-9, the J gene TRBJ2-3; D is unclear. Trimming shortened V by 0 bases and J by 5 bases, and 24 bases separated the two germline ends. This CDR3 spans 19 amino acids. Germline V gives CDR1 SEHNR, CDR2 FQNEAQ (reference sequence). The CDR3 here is CASSLAIGALTGEQDTQYF. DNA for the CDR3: TGTGCCAGCAGCTTAGCTATCGGAGCCCTTACTGGGGAACAAGATACGCAGTATTTT.

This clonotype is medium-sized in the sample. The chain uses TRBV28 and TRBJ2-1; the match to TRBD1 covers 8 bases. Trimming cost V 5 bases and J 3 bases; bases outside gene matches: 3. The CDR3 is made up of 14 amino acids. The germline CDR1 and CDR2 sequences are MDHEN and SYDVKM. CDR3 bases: TGTGCCAGCAGTCGGGACAGGTTCTACAATGAGCAGTTCTTC. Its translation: CASSRDRFYNEQFF.

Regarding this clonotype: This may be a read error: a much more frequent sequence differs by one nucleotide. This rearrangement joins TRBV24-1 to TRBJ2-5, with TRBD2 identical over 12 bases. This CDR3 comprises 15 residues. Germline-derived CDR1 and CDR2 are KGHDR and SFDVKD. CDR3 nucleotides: TGTGCCACCAGTGATGAGACTAGCGGGGGAGAGACCCGGTACTTC. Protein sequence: CATSDETSGGETRYF.